The 18 T cell receptor beta chains presented below share a single source sample, sequenced in a study of T cell changes during pregnancy in multiple sclerosis. Generated by immunoSEQ multiplex PCR, the TCRdb table keeps only in-frame clones and is missing some. Seen here are about 20,000 clones, around nine tenths observed once, and the top ten hold 5.3%. Sequences were derived from CD8+ T cells from peripheral blood mononuclear cells, sampled in the second trimester of pregnancy. All receptors come from a female donor in good health, enrolled as a control in a pregnancy study.

J is TRBJ1-2 and V is TRBV10-3; TRBD1 aligns across 7 bases. Trimming at V came to 0 bases and at J to 5 bases, leaving 6 bases not matched to a gene. Per germline, CDR1 ENHRY and CDR2 SYGVKD. The CDR3 extends over 15 amino acids. The CDR3 nucleotides read TGTGCCATCAGTGAGTCGGAGGGGGCAAGGTATGGCTACACCTTC. Amino acids: CAISESEGARYGYTF.

The CDR3 reads CASSILAGGVDTQYF. DNA for the CDR3: TGTGCCAGTAGTATTCTAGCGGGAGGGGTAGATACGCAGTATTTT. The chain carries TRBV19 and TRBJ2-3, with 12 bases aligning to TRBD2. The CDR3 has 15 residues. J gave up 5 bases and V 3 bases, and 3 bases lay outside the gene matches. Germline loops: CDR1 LNHDA, CDR2 SQIVND (reference sequence).

The V gene is TRBV4-1, the J gene TRBJ2-7; the match to TRBD1 covers 7 bases. This CDR3 has 17 residues. Germline loops: CDR1 MGHRA, CDR2 YSYEKL. V gave up 4 bases and J gave up 5 bases; unmatched junction bases: 17. CDR3 region: CASSRGTEVVGFDEQYF. CDR3 coding DNA: TGCGCCAGCAGCCGGGGGACAGAGGTTGTGGGCTTCGACGAGCAGTACTTC.

The rearrangement joins TRBV28 to TRBJ2-7, with D perhaps matching TRBD2 (6 bases). The V and J ends lost 7 bases and 3 bases respectively, with 13 bases between them. Germline V gives CDR1 MDHEN, CDR2 SYDVKM. This CDR3 comprises 13 residues. CDR3 protein: CASTNSGHYEQYF. CDR3 sequence (DNA): TGTGCCAGCACCAATAGCGGCCACTACGAGCAGTACTTC. Drawing the rest from reference TRBV28 and TRBJ2-7, the complete variable domain is DVKVTQSSRYLVKRTGEKVFLECVQDMDHENMFWYRQDPGLGLRLIYFSYDVKMKEKGDIPEGYSVSREKKERFSLILESASTNQTSMYLCASTNSGHYEQYFGPGTRLTVT.

This chain connects TRBV11-2 to TRBJ2-2, with 8 bases fitting TRBD1. Germline V gene data show CDR1 as SGHAT and CDR2 as FQNNGV. The trim removed 7 bases at V and 5 bases at J, leaving 9 bases unmatched. This CDR3 spans 15 amino acids. The CDR3 here is CASTSRGQATGELFF. In DNA form, the CDR3 reads TGTGCCAGCACCTCCAGGGGGCAAGCGACCGGGGAGCTGTTTTTT.

V gene TRBV5-1 combines with J gene TRBJ1-3; D uncertain. The germline V gene encodes CDR1 SGHRS and CDR2 YFSETQ. Trimming removed 0 bases at V and 3 bases at J, with 10 bases between. The CDR3 runs to 15 residues. CDR3 in amino acids: CASSLEGGSGNTIYF. In DNA form, the CDR3 reads TGCGCCAGCAGCTTGGAGGGAGGTAGTGGAAACACCATATATTTT.

The chain combines TRBV5-5 with TRBJ2-7, with D possibly TRBD1 on 6 matching bases. The CDR3 covers 13 residues. With 4 bases removed from V and 5 bases from J, the gap between germline ends came to 13 bases. Per the germline V gene, CDR1 is SGHKS and CDR2 is YYEKEE (reference sequence). Here the CDR3 DNA reads TGTGCCAGCAGCATCCTACAGGGCCACGAGCAGTACTTC. Translating gives CASSILQGHEQYF.

This rearrangement joins TRBV4-1 to TRBJ1-2; perhaps TRBD1 as D (6 bases). This CDR3 has 14 residues. V was trimmed by 4 bases and J by 8 bases, leaving 17 bases between them. The germline V gene has CDR1 MGHRA and CDR2 YSYEKL. The CDR3 is CASSPGGGASGYTF. CDR3 coding DNA: TGCGCCAGCAGCCCAGGCGGGGGCGCGAGCGGCTACACCTTC.

This clone turned up a few times. J is TRBJ1-5 and V is TRBV7-9, with D uncertain. V lost 2 bases to trimming and J lost 8 bases, with 7 bases between them. Germline values: CDR1 SEHNR, CDR2 FQNEAQ (reference sequence). CDR3 length equals 12 residues. CDR3 bases: TGTGCCAGCAGCTTATATGGAGAGCCCCAGCATTTT. It codes for CASSLYGEPQHF.

This clone came up once. V usage is TRBV19 and J usage is TRBJ2-2; TRBD2 aligns across 8 bases. The CDR3 is made up of 14 amino acids. Germline CDR1 and CDR2: LNHDA and SQIVND (reference sequence). Unmatched junction bases numbered 6, after V lost 5 bases and J lost 7 bases. The CDR3 region is CASSPDLAGGELFF. In DNA, the CDR3 is TGTGCCAGTAGTCCGGACCTAGCGGGCGGGGAGCTGTTTTTT.

The chain couples TRBV21-1 to TRBJ1-1; the table's D call, TRBD1, was not checked against the DNA. TRBV21-1 is classified as a pseudogene. The CDR3 consists of 15 residues. The CDR3 coding sequence is TGTGCCAGCAGCAAAGCCGGGACACCGAACACTGAAGCTTTCTTT. Translated: CASSKAGTPNTEAFF.

The chain links TRBV15 to TRBJ2-5; no definite D call. Germline V gene sequence: CDR1 LNHNV, CDR2 YYDKDF (reference sequence). Trimming removed 4 bases at V and 1 base at J, with 7 bases between. The CDR3 has 13 amino acids. In DNA, the CDR3 is TGTGCCACCAGCAACGAGGTCCAAGAGACCCAGTACTTC. Amino acid sequence: CATSNEVQETQYF.

This clone has more than one count but fewer than ten. In DNA, the CDR3 is TGCGCCAGCAGCCACGACAGGGCCTACGAGCAGTACTTC. The encoded protein is CASSHDRAYEQYF. This chain joins TRBV4-1 and TRBJ2-7; TRBD1 agrees at 7 bases. Germline CDR1 is MGHRA and CDR2 is YSYEKL. The CDR3 has 13 residues. V lost 3 bases and J lost 2; bases outside the gene matches: 1.

This clone was recorded a few times. The genes are TRBV5-3 and TRBJ1-1; D might be TRBD1 (5 bases). TRBV5-3 is noted as an ORF with a role that remains uncertain. The ends were cut back, 4 bases at V and 4 bases at J, with 17 bases in the middle. This CDR3 has 15 amino acids. In DNA, the CDR3 is TGTGCCAGAAGCGCCGATAGTAGGGGCTGCACTGAAGCTTTCTTT. It translates to CARSADSRGCTEAFF.

V is TRBV19 and J is TRBJ1-2, with D tentatively TRBD1 (5 bases). V lost 8 bases to trimming and J lost 5 bases, with 9 bases between them. The CDR3 runs 11 residues. CDR1 and CDR2 (germline): LNHDA, SQIVND (reference sequence). For the CDR3, the DNA is TGTGCCAGTGGGGGGTCTTATGGCTACACCTTC. Translated: CASGGSYGYTF.

The chain carries TRBV11-2 and TRBJ2-2; D is perhaps TRBD1 (6 bases). Germline-derived CDR1 and CDR2 are SGHAT and FQNNGV. This CDR3 comprises 14 residues. Trimming removed 1 base at V and 6 bases at J, with 9 bases between. In DNA, the CDR3 is TGTGCCAGCAGCTTAGGATCAGGGGCCGGGGAGCTGTTTTTT. Translated, it gives CASSLGSGAGELFF.

The chain combines TRBV6-4 with TRBJ2-2; 7 bases match TRBD1. V dropped 7 bases and J dropped 6; count of bases not matched to a gene: 8. This CDR3 region has 14 residues. Germline lookup yields CDR1 MRHNA and CDR2 SNTAGT. DNA of the CDR3: TGTGCCAGCAAGCAGCAGGGGGAGTCCGGGGAGCTGTTTTTT. This codes for CASKQQGESGELFF.

The genes are TRBV12-5 and TRBJ2-7, with D possibly matching TRBD2 (5 bases). The CDR3 contains 14 residues. V was clipped by 4 bases and J by 5 bases, with 15 bases between them. Germline loops: CDR1 LGHNT, CDR2 FRNRAP. The CDR3: CASGSGLVRNEQYF. CDR3 in DNA: TGTGCTAGTGGTTCAGGACTGGTTAGGAACGAGCAGTACTTC.